One and the same sample provided the 27 T cell receptor beta chains below, sequenced in a study of OX40 agonist ivuxolimab in advanced cancers. Assay used: immunoSEQ multiplex PCR; TCRdb lists only in-frame clones, some missing. Of approximately 26,000 clones in the sample, about nine tenths were seen once. The sample was CD4+ or CD8+ T cells sorted from blood, taken in a trial of the OX40 agonist ivuxolimab. The source is an adult with an advanced solid tumor such as melanoma, head and neck, liver or kidney cancer.

The chain combines TRBV7-9 with TRBJ2-5; tentatively, D is TRBD2 (6 bases). The length of the CDR3 is 13 residues. Per germline, CDR1 SEHNR and CDR2 FQNEAQ (reference sequence). V was trimmed by 4 bases and J by 5 bases, leaving 11 bases between them. CDR3 amino acids: CASSSGGRETQYF. For the CDR3, the DNA is TGTGCCAGCAGCTCCGGAGGGCGGGAGACCCAGTACTTC.

The rearrangement uses TRBV9 and TRBJ1-5; 9 bases line up with TRBD1. The CDR3 is made up of 14 amino acids. Trimming at V came to 1 base and at J to 5 bases, leaving 1 base not matched to a gene. Germline V gene sequence: CDR1 SGDLS, CDR2 YYNGEE. CDR3 bases: TGTGCCAGCAGCGTATGGGACAGGGATCAGCCCCAGCATTTT. Translated: CASSVWDRDQPQHF. Looking up the rest from reference TRBV9 and TRBJ1-5 gives the full variable domain: DSGVTQTPKHLITATGQRVTLRCSPRSGDLSVYWYQQSLDQGLQFLIQYYNGEERAKGNILERFSAQQFPDLHSELNLSSLELGDSALYFCASSVWDRDQPQHFGDGTRLSIL.

This clone appeared a single time. This sequence joins TRBV5-1 and TRBJ2-3; D not resolved. V lost 0 bases, J lost 2 bases, and 7 bases lay in between. Germline V gives CDR1 SGHRS, CDR2 YFSETQ. This CDR3 is built from 14 residues. The CDR3 coding sequence is TGCGCCAGCAGCTTGGAATTTTCCACAGATACGCAGTATTTT. Translating it yields CASSLEFSTDTQYF.

The chain uses TRBV7-9 and TRBJ2-3; 8 bases match TRBD2. Germline V gene lookup returns CDR1 SEHNR and CDR2 FQNEAQ (reference sequence). Trimming at V came to 5 bases and at J to 0 bases, leaving 7 bases not matched to a gene. This CDR3 is built from 16 residues. CDR3 DNA sequence: TGTGCCAGCAGCCCAGGGACTAGTCTTAGCACAGATACGCAGTATTTT. Protein: CASSPGTSLSTDTQYF.

Details on this clone: The junction departs from germline at one end; a sequencing error may be responsible. This chain joins TRBV6-5 and TRBJ2-2; no firm D call. The CDR3 has 16 amino acids. Germline lookup yields CDR1 MNHEY and CDR2 SVGAGI. The CDR3 coding sequence is TGTGCCGGCAGTTACTCGAACGGGCTGAACACCGGGGAGCTGTTTTTT. Its protein is CAGSYSNGLNTGELFF.

The chain is built from TRBV5-1 and TRBJ2-1; no clear D gene. The V end lost 2 bases, the J end lost 0 bases, and 9 bases lay between the germline ends. Germline V gene lookup returns CDR1 SGHRS and CDR2 YFSETQ. This CDR3 comprises 15 residues. Here the CDR3 reads CASSFSALSYNEQFF. CDR3 sequence (DNA): TGCGCCAGCAGCTTCTCAGCCCTCTCCTACAATGAGCAGTTCTTC.

This chain connects TRBV4-3 to TRBJ2-3; D may correspond to TRBD1 or TRBD2 (5 bases each). Germline assignment: CDR1 LGHNA and CDR2 YSLEER. The CDR3 length is 16 residues. V was cut by 0 bases and J by 3 bases, with 13 bases left in between. CDR3 sequence (DNA): TGCGCCAGCAGCCAAGATAGGGGAGCAGGGACAGATACGCAGTATTTT. Its translation is CASSQDRGAGTDTQYF.

The chain employs TRBV4-2 and TRBJ1-5; D gene ambiguous. The CDR3 covers 16 residues. Germline V gene data show CDR1 as LGHNA and CDR2 as YNFKEQ. V dropped 0 bases and J dropped 7 bases, with 16 bases sitting between them. The CDR3 region is CASSQDARTNGQPQHF. CDR3 bases: TGTGCCAGCAGCCAAGATGCCCGGACGAACGGACAGCCCCAGCATTTT.

V is TRBV12-5 and J is TRBJ2-2; the D gene is possibly TRBD2 (6 bases). CDR1 is LGHNT and CDR2 is FRNRAP in the germline V gene. V was clipped by 0 bases and J by 5 bases, with 13 bases between them. The CDR3 consists of 16 residues. The CDR3 DNA follows: TGTGCTAGTGGTTTGGTACTAGCTAGCGCGACCGGGGAGCTGTTTTTT. The encoded protein is CASGLVLASATGELFF.

The sample holds a few counts of this clone. The chain uses TRBV19 and TRBJ1-2; possible D gene TRBD1, 6 bases. CDR1 LNHDA and CDR2 SQIVND come from the germline V gene (reference sequence). The CDR3 length is 14 residues. Trimming took off 4 bases at V and 4 bases at J, with 13 bases between the two ends. The CDR3 region has the DNA TGTGCCAGTAGTAACCTTGGGACACCCTATGGCTACACCTTC. Its translation is CASSNLGTPYGYTF.

The genes are TRBV13 and TRBJ2-7; TRBD2 agrees at 14 bases. CDR1 and CDR2 (germline): PRHDT, FYEKMQ (reference sequence). V gave up 4 bases and J gave up 3 bases; unmatched junction bases: 8. The CDR3 is 17 residues long. Here the CDR3 reads CASSSTSGGANSYEQYF. The CDR3 coding sequence is TGTGCCAGCAGCTCGACTAGCGGGGGGGCCAATAGCTACGAGCAGTACTTC.

This chain uses TRBV7-8 with TRBJ1-6, with 9 bases lining up with TRBD1. Looked up from germline, CDR1 is SGHVS and CDR2 is FQNEAQ. Trimming removed 0 bases from V and 6 bases from J; junction bases left unmatched: 3. This CDR3 contains 16 residues. CDR3 DNA: TGTGCCAGCAGCTTAGCGGGGACAGGGACTAATTCACCCCTCCACTTT. Protein sequence: CASSLAGTGTNSPLHF.

The CDR3 is CARSSGSTFYYEQYF. The CDR3 DNA is TGTGCCAGAAGCTCGGGATCAACGTTCTACTACGAGCAGTACTTC. V is TRBV5-3 and J is TRBJ2-7, with D maybe TRBD2 (5 bases). TRBV5-3 is designated an ORF whose function remains uncertain. This CDR3 spans 15 amino acids. V was trimmed by 3 bases and J by 3 bases, leaving 16 bases between them.

The chain carries TRBV18 and TRBJ1-1, with 10 bases identical to TRBD1. Germline trimming cut 3 bases from V and 2 bases from J; bases unmatched to any gene: 6. CDR1 is KGHSH and CDR2 is LQKENI in the germline V gene. The CDR3 is 16 amino acids. CDR3: CASSPKMTGGNTEAFF. The CDR3 coding sequence is TGTGCCAGCTCACCCAAAATGACAGGGGGCAACACTGAAGCTTTCTTT.

The chain combines TRBV5-4 with TRBJ1-2; D is ambiguous. The V end was cut by 6 bases, the J end by 2 bases, with 14 bases between. There are 14 residues in the CDR3. Germline V lookup: CDR1 SGHNT, CDR2 YYREEE (reference sequence). CDR3 protein: CASKRYSGNYGYTF. CDR3 DNA: TGTGCCAGCAAGAGGTACTCTGGGAACTATGGCTACACCTTC.

V and J are TRBV18 and TRBJ2-3; D perhaps matches TRBD1 (5 bases). V was trimmed by 1 base and J by 6 bases, leaving 5 bases between them. Germline V gene lookup returns CDR1 KGHSH and CDR2 LQKENI. CDR3 length: 12 residues. For the CDR3, the DNA is TGTGCCAGCTCACCACAGGGGGATACGCAGTATTTT. Its protein product is CASSPQGDTQYF. The variable domain in full, with the rest retrieved from reference TRBV18 and TRBJ2-3, is NAGVMQNPRHLVRRRGQEARLRCSPMKGHSHVYWYRQLPEEGLKFMVYLQKENIIDESGMPKERFSAEFPKEGPSILRIQQVVRGDSAAYFCASSPQGDTQYFGPGTRLTVL.

The chain uses TRBV9 and TRBJ1-2, with D uncertain. The V end was cut by 0 bases, the J end by 6 bases, with 12 bases between. Germline V gene sequence: CDR1 SGDLS, CDR2 YYNGEE. The CDR3 contains 14 residues. The CDR3 sequence: CASSVDRAPDGYTF. The DNA of the CDR3 is TGTGCCAGCAGCGTAGATAGGGCCCCGGATGGCTACACCTTC.

V usage is TRBV5-5 and J usage is TRBJ2-1; D perhaps matches TRBD2 (6 bases). Germline-derived CDR1 and CDR2 are SGHKS and YYEKEE (reference sequence). The CDR3 runs 17 residues. V lost 0 bases, J lost 0 bases, and 13 bases lay in between. This CDR3 is CASSLVGAGGSYNEQFF. The CDR3 DNA sequence: TGTGCCAGCAGCTTGGTAGGGGCCGGGGGCTCCTACAATGAGCAGTTCTTC. The variable domain in full, completed from reference TRBV5-5 and TRBJ2-1, reads DAGVTQSPTHLIKTRGQQVTLRCSPISGHKSVSWYQQVLGQGPQFIFQYYEKEERGRGNFPDRFSARQFPNYSSELNVNALLLGDSALYLCASSLVGAGGSYNEQFFGPGTRLTVL.

CDR3 amino acids: CASSLETGGESRLFF. The CDR3 DNA reads TGTGCCAGCAGCTTGGAAACAGGAGGGGAGAGTAGACTGTTTTTT. The chain recombines TRBV5-4 with TRBJ1-4, with TRBD1 as a possible D gene (5 bases). With 0 bases removed from V and 13 bases from J, the gap between germline ends came to 19 bases. The CDR3 covers 15 residues. CDR1 and CDR2 (germline): SGHNT, YYREEE (reference sequence).

The V gene is TRBV4-1, the J gene TRBJ2-7, with D maybe TRBD2 (5 bases). The CDR3 is made up of 15 amino acids. V was shortened by 1 base and J by 4 bases, with 14 bases between the two germline ends. Germline loops: CDR1 MGHRA, CDR2 YSYEKL. In DNA, the CDR3 is TGCGCCAGCAGCCAAGTGGCGGGTGTTAATTACGAGCAGTACTTC. Translated, it gives CASSQVAGVNYEQYF.

V gene TRBV4-1 combines with J gene TRBJ1-1; D not resolved. Germline V lookup: CDR1 MGHRA, CDR2 YSYEKL. The CDR3 extends over 18 amino acids. Trimming took off 4 bases at V and 3 bases at J, with 24 bases between the two ends. In DNA, the CDR3 is TGCGCCAGCAGCCCAAGAAGGGTACAGTCATTACCAGACACTGAAGCTTTCTTT. It encodes CASSPRRVQSLPDTEAFF.

This sequence joins TRBV5-1 and TRBJ1-2; TRBD1 is a possible D gene (6 bases). The CDR3 loop spans 14 amino acids. Per germline, CDR1 SGHRS and CDR2 YFSETQ. The V gene lost 0 bases and the J gene lost 1 base, with 7 bases spanning the gap. This chain's CDR3 is CASSLGTDNYGYTF. Written as DNA, the CDR3 is TGCGCCAGCAGCTTGGGGACAGATAACTATGGCTACACCTTC.

The rearrangement links TRBV5-5 to TRBJ2-2; D is uncertain. Per germline, CDR1 SGHKS and CDR2 YYEKEE (reference sequence). The CDR3 spans 15 residues. V gave up 3 bases and J gave up 1 base, with 10 bases separating them. CDR3 region: CASSWGVENTGELFF. The CDR3 DNA reads as TGTGCCAGCAGCTGGGGTGTAGAGAACACCGGGGAGCTGTTTTTT.

This clone was recorded only once. CDR3 amino acids: CASRGHGAGGDEQYF. In nucleotides, the CDR3 is TGTGCCAGTAGAGGGCATGGGGCAGGGGGCGACGAGCAGTACTTC. The rearrangement links TRBV19 to TRBJ2-7; 8 nucleotides match TRBD1. V was pared by 6 bases and J by 5 bases, with 12 bases of the junction left unmatched. The CDR3 runs 15 residues. Per germline, CDR1 LNHDA and CDR2 SQIVND (reference sequence).

CDR3 nucleotide sequence: TGCAGTGCTCGGAACACTGAAGCTTTCTTT. Its translation: CSARNTEAFF. This chain links TRBV20-1 with TRBJ1-1, with D uncertain. V was shortened by 5 bases and J by 1 base, with 2 bases between the two germline ends. The V gene's germline CDR1 is DFQATT and CDR2 SNEGSKA (reference sequence). The CDR3 has 10 residues.

The chain couples TRBV7-9 to TRBJ2-7, with 11 bases lining up with TRBD1. V gave up 4 bases and J gave up 5 bases; unmatched junction bases: 7. Germline V gene sequence: CDR1 SEHNR, CDR2 FQNEAQ (reference sequence). The CDR3 extends over 15 amino acids. The CDR3 reads CASSSRDRGIDEQYF. For the CDR3, the DNA is TGTGCCAGCAGCTCCCGGGACAGGGGGATCGACGAGCAGTACTTC.

The table lists this clone with a count of one. Additional DNA sequences in this sample encode the identical CDR3. The rearrangement joins TRBV5-8 to TRBJ2-1; D might be TRBD1 or TRBD2, each matching 6 bases. V was clipped by 0 bases and J by 10 bases, with 11 bases between them. Germline loops: CDR1 SGHTS, CDR2 YDEGEE. CDR3 length equals 13 residues. Here the CDR3 DNA reads TGTGCCAGCAGCTTGGGGGGGGCGGGAGAGCAGTTCTTC. Its protein is CASSLGGAGEQFF.